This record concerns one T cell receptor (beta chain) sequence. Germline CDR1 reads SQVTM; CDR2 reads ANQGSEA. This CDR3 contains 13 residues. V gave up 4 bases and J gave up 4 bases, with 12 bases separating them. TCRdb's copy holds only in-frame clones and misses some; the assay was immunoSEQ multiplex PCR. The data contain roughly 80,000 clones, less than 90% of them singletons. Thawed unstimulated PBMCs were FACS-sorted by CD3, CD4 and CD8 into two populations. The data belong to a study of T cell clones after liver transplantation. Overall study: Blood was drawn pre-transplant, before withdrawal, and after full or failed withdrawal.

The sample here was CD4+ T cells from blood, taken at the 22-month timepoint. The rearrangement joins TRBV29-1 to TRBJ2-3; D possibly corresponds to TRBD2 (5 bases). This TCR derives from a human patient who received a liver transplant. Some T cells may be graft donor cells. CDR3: CSVALATADTQYF. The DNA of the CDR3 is TGCAGCGTTGCCCTAGCTACCGCAGATACGCAGTATTTT.